This note documents a single TCR beta chain sequence. Across 20 to 25 US areas, participants ranged in age from about 18 to 100 years. The data originate from a study of blood T cell repertoires in COVID-19. Study in general: Samples taken during acute and convalescent COVID-19 were collected in the United States, Italy and Spain. T cells, B-cell-depleted T cells, or PBMCs provided the cDNA or gDNA that served as material.

Original methodology: Reference gene primer amplification gave estimated nucleated cell counts. Sequencing was performed with immunoSEQ multiplex PCR; in TCRdb, only in-frame clones are kept and a portion is missing. For V, J and clone size, that table is used; D and trimming come from the DNA. The data contain about 250,000 clones, roughly 90% of them singletons. Germline loops: CDR1 SGHTA, CDR2 FQGNSA. The CDR3 contains 16 residues. V was clipped by 5 bases and J by 2 bases; unmatched bases: 11. This chain joins TRBV7-2 and TRBJ2-7; TRBD2 aligns across 8 bases. The specimen was PBMCs or T cells enriched from blood (not recorded which). The clonotype was recovered from a woman in her 30s with acute COVID-19. The CDR3 nucleotides are TGTGCCAGCAGCCCAAAAGTCGGGGGGGATCCCTACGAGCAGTACTTC. Its protein is CASSPKVGGDPYEQYF.